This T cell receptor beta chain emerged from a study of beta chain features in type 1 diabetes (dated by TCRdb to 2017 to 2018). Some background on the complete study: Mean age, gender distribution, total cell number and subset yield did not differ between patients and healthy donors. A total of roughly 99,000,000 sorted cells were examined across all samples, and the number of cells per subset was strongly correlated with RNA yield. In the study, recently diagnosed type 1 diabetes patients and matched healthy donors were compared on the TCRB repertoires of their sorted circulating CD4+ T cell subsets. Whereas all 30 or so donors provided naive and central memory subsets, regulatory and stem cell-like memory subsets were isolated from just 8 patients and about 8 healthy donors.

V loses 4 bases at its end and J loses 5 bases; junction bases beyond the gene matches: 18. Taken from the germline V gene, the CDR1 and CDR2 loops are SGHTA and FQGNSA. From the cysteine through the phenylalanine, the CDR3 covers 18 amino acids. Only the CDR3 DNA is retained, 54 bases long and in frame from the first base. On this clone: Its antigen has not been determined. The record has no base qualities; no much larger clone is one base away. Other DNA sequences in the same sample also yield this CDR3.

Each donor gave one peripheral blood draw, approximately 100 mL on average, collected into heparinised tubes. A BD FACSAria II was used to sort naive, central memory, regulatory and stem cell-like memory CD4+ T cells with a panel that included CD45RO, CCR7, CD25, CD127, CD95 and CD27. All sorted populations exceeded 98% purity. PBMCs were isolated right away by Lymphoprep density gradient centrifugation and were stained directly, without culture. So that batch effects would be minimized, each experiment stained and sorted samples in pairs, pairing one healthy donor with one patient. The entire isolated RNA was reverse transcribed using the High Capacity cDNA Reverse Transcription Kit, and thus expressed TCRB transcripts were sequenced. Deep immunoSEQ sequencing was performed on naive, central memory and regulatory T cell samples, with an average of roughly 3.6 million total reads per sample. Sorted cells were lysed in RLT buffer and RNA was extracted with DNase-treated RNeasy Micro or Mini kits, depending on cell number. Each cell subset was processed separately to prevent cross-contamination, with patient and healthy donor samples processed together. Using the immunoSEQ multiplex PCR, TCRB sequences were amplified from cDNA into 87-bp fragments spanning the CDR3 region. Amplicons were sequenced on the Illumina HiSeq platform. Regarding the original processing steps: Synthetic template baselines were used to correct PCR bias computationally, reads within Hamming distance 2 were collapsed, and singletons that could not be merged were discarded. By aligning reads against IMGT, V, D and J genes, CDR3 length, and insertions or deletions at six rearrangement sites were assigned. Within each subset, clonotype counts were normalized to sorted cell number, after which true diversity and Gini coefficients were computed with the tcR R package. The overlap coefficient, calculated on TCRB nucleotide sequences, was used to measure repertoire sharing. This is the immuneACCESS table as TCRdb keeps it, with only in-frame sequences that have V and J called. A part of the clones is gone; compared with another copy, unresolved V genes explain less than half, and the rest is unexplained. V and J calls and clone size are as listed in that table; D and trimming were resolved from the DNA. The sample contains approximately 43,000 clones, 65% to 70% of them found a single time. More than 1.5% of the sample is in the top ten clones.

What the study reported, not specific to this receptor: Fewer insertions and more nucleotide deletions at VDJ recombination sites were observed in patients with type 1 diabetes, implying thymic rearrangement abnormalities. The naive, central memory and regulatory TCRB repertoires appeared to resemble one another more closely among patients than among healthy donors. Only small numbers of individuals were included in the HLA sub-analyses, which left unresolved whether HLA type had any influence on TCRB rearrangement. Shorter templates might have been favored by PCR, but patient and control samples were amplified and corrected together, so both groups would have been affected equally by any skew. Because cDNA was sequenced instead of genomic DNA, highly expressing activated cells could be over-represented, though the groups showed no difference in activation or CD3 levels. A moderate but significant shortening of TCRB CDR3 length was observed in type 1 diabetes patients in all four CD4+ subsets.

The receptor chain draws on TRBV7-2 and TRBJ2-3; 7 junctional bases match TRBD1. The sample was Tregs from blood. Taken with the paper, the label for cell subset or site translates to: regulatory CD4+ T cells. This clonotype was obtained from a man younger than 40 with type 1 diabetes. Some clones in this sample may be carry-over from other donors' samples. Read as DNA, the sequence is TGTGCCAGCAGCTCCCCGGACAGGCCCCCCGGGCTACAAGATACGCAGTATTTT. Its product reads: CASSSPDRPPGLQDTQYF.